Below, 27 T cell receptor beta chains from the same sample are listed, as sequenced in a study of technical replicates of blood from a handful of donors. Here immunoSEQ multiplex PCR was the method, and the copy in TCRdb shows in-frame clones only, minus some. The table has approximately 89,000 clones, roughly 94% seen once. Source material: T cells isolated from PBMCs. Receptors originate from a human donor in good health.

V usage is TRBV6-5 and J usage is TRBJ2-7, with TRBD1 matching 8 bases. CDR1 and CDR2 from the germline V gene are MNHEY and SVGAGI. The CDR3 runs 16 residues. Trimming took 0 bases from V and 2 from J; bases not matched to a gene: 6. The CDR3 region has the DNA TGTGCCAGCAGTTACTCGCTGGGACAGGTTACCTACGAGCAGTACTTC. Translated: CASSYSLGQVTYEQYF.

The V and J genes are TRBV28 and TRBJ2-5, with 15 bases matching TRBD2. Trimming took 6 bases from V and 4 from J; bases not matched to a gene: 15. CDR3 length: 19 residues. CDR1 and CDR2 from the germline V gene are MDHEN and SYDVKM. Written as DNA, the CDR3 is TGTGCCAGCAGCCTACCCCTACTTGGACTAGCGGGAGGGCGAGAGACCCAGTACTTC. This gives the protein CASSLPLLGLAGGRETQYF. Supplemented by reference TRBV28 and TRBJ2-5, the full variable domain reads DVKVTQSSRYLVKRTGEKVFLECVQDMDHENMFWYRQDPGLGLRLIYFSYDVKMKEKGDIPEGYSVSREKKERFSLILESASTNQTSMYLCASSLPLLGLAGGRETQYFGPGTRLLVL.

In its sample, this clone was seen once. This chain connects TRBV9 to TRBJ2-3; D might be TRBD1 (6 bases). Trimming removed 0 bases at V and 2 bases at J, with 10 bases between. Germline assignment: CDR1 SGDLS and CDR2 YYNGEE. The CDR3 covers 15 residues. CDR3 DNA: TGTGCCAGCAGCGTAGAGGACAGAAACACAGATACGCAGTATTTT. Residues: CASSVEDRNTDTQYF.

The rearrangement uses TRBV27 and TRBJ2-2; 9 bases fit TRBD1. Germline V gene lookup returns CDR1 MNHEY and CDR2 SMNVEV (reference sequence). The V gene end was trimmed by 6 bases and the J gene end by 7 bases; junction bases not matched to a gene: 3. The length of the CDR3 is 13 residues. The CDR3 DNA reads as TGTGCCAGCAGCGGACAGGGGATCGGGGAGCTGTTTTTT. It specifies CASSGQGIGELFF.

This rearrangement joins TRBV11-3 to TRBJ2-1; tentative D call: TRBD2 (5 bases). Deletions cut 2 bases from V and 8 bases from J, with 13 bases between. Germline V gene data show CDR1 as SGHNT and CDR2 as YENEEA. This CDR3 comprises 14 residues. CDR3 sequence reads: CASSLLGETDEQFF. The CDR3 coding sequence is TGTGCCAGCAGCTTACTCGGGGAAACGGATGAGCAGTTCTTC.

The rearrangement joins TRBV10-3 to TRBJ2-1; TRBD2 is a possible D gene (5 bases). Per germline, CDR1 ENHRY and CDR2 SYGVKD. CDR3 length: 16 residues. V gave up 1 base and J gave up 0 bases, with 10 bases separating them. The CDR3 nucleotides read TGTGCCATCAGTGAGTTCCCTACTAGCTCCTACAATGAGCAGTTCTTC. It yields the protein CAISEFPTSSYNEQFF.

Written as DNA, the CDR3 is TGTGCCAGCACCCCCGGGGGGGGGCGAATTGAAAAACTGTTTTTT. This gives the protein CASTPGGGRIEKLFF. The V gene is TRBV5-4, the J gene TRBJ1-4; a weak D match, TRBD1 (6 bases). V was trimmed by 6 bases and J by 7 bases, leaving 19 bases between them. This CDR3 is built from 15 residues. CDR1 and CDR2 from the germline V gene are SGHNT and YYREEE (reference sequence).

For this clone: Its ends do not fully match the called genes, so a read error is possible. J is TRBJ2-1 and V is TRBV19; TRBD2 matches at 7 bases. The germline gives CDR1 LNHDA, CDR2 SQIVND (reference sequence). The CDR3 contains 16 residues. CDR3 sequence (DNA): TGTGCCAGTAGTATAGCTAGCGGAGGCCCCTATAATGAGCAGTTCTTC. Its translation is CASSIASGGPYNEQFF.

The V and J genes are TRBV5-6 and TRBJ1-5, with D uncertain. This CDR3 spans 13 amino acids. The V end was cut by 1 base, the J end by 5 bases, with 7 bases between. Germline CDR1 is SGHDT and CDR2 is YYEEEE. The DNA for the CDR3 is TGTGCCAGCAGCTTGTTGGCGGATCAGCCCCAGCATTTT. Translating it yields CASSLLADQPQHF. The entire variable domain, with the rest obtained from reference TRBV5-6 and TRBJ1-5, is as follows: DAGVTQSPTHLIKTRGQQVTLRCSPKSGHDTVSWYQQALGQGPQFIFQYYEEEERQRGNFPDRFSGHQFPNYSSELNVNALLLGDSALYLCASSLLADQPQHFGDGTRLSIL.

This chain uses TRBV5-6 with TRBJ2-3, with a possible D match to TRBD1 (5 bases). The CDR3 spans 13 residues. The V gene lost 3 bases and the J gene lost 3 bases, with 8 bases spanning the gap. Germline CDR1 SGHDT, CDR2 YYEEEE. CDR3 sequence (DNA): TGTGCCAGCAGCTCGACAGTTACAGATACGCAGTATTTT. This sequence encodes CASSSTVTDTQYF.

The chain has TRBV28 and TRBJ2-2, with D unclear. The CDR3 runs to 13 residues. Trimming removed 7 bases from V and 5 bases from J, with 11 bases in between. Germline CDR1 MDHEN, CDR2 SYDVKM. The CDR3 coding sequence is TGTGCCAGCAATGCTTTCGGGACCGGGGAGCTGTTTTTT. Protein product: CASNAFGTGELFF.

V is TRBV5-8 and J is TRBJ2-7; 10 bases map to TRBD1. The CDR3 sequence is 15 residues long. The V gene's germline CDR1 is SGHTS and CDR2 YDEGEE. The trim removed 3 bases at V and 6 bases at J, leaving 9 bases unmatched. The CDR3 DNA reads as TGTGCCAGCAGCTGGGGAACGACAGGGGGCACCGAGCAGTACTTC. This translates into CASSWGTTGGTEQYF.

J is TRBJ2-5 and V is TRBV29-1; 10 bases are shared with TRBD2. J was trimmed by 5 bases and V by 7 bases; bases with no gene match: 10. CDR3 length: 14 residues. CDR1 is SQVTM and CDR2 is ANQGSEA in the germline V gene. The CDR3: CSAGGLARGETQYF. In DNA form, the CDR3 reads TGCAGCGCCGGGGGACTAGCGAGGGGGGAGACCCAGTACTTC.

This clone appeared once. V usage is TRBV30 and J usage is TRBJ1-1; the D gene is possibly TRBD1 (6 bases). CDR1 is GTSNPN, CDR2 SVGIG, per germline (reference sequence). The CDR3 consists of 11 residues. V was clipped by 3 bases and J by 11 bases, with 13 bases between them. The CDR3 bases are TGTGCCTGGAGCGGGGGGGCCTTGGCTTTCTTT. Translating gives CAWSGGALAFF. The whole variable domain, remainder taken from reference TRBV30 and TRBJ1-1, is SQTIHQWPATLVQPVGSPLSLECTVEGTSNPNLYWYRQAAGRGLQLLFYSVGIGQISSEVPQNLSASRPQDRQFILSSKKLLLSDSGFYLCAWSGGALAFFGQGTRLTVV.

CDR3 nucleotide sequence: TGCGCCAGCAGCGATGGACTAGCGGGGCAATACTCTAGCACAGATACGCAGTATTTT. Amino acids: CASSDGLAGQYSSTDTQYF. The chain is built from TRBV4-1 and TRBJ2-3; TRBD2 matches at 12 bases. The trim removed 5 bases at V and 0 bases at J, leaving 12 bases unmatched. CDR1 and CDR2 (germline): MGHRA, YSYEKL. The CDR3 is made up of 19 amino acids.

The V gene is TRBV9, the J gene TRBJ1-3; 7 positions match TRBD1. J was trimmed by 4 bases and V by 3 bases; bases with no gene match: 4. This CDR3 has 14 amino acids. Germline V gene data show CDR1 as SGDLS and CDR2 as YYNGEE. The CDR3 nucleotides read TGTGCCAGCAGCGCCGGGGACAGAGGAAACACCATATATTTT. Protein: CASSAGDRGNTIYF.

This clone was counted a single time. CDR3 in amino acids: CASSYPPPGWNEQFF. CDR3 coding DNA: TGTGCCAGCAGCTACCCCCCTCCAGGGTGGAATGAGCAGTTCTTC. The chain employs TRBV6-5 and TRBJ2-1; a possible D gene is TRBD1 (5 bases). This CDR3 spans 15 amino acids. Germline CDR1 is MNHEY and CDR2 is SVGAGI. V gave up 6 bases and J gave up 7 bases, with 19 bases separating them.

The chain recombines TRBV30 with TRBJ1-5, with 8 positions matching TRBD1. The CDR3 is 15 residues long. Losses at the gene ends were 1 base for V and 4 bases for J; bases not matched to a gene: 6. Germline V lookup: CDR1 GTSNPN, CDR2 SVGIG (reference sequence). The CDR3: CAWSADRGSNQPQHF. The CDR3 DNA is TGTGCCTGGAGTGCAGACAGGGGAAGTAATCAGCCCCAGCATTTT.

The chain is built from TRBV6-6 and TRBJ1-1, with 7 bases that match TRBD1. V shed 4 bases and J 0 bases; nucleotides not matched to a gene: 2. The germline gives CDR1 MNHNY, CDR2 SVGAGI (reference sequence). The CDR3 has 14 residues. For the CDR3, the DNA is TGTGCCAGCAGTTCCGGGACAGTGAACACTGAAGCTTTCTTT. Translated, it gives CASSSGTVNTEAFF.

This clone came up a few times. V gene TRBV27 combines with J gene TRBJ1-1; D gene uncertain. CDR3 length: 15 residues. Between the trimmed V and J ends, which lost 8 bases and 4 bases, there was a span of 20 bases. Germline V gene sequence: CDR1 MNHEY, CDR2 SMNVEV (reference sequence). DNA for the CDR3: TGTGCCAGCCGAAACACCCAGGTATTCCCCACTGAAGCTTTCTTT. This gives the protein CASRNTQVFPTEAFF.

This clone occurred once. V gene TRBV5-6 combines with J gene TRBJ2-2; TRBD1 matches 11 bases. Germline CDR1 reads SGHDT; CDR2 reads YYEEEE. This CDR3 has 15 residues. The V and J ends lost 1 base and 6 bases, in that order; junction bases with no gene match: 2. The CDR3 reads CASSLMGQGAGELFF. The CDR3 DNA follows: TGTGCCAGCAGCTTGATGGGACAGGGGGCCGGGGAGCTGTTTTTT.

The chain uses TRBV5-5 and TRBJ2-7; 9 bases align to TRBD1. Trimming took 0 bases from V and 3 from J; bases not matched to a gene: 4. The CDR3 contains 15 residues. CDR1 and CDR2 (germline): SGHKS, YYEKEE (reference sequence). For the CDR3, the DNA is TGTGCCAGCAGCTTGGGACTGACAGGGGGCTACGAGCAGTACTTC. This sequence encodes CASSLGLTGGYEQYF.

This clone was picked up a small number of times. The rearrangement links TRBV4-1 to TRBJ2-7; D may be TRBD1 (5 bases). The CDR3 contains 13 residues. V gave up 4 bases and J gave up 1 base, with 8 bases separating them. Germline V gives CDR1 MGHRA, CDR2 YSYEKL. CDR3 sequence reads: CASSLRQSYEQYF. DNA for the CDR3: TGCGCCAGCAGCCTCCGACAGTCCTACGAGCAGTACTTC.

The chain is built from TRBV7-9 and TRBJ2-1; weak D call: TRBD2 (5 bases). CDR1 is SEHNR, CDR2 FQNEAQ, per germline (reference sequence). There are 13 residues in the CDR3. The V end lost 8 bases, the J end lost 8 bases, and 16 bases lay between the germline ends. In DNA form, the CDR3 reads TGTGCCAGCCCAAGGTCCGGAGGCCATGAGCAGTTCTTC. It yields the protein CASPRSGGHEQFF.

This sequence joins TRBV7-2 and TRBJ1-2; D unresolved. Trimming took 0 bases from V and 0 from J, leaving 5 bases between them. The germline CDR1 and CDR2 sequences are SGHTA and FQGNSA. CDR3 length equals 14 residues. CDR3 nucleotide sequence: TGTGCCAGCAGCTTAGCGTTAGCTAACTATGGCTACACCTTC. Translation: CASSLALANYGYTF.

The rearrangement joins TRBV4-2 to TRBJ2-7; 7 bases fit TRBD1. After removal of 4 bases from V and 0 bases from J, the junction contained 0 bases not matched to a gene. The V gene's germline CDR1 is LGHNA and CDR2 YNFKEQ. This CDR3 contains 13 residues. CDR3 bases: TGTGCCAGCAGCCGGGACAGCTCCTACGAGCAGTACTTC. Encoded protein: CASSRDSSYEQYF.

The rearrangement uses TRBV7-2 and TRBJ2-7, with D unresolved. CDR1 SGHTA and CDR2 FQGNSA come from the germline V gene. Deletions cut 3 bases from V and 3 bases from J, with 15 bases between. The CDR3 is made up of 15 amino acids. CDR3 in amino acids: CASSFAPNSGYEQYF. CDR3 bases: TGTGCCAGCAGCTTTGCCCCCAACTCGGGCTACGAGCAGTACTTC.